This T cell receptor beta chain appears in the sequencing data of a study of T cell responses to AZD1222 COVID-19 vaccine. This clone showed up just once. Method: immunoSEQ multiplex PCR; TCRdb's copy keeps in-frame clones and lacks some. The table has over 40,000 clones, roughly 80% seen once. Germline V gene sequence: CDR1 KGHDR, CDR2 SFDVKD. There are 14 residues in the CDR3. The ends were cut back, 1 base at V and 3 bases at J, with 7 bases in the middle. J is TRBJ2-3 and V is TRBV24-1, with D maybe TRBD1 (6 bases). The material sequenced was peripheral blood, taken on day 0 of AZD1222 vaccination. The clonotype comes from an adult in good health. The CDR3 here is CATSDLGTTDTQYF. CDR3 bases: TGTGCCACCAGTGATTTAGGGACAACAGATACGCAGTATTTT.